This T cell receptor beta chain originates from a study of glioma-infiltrating T cells. About the study: Glioblastomas were WHO grade IV, sampled at first diagnosis; low-grade were grade II. Blood libraries targeted about 4- to 10-fold coverage of some 980,000 T cells.

Germline V CDR1 and CDR2: LGHNA, YNFKEQ. Unmatched junction bases numbered 4, after V lost 0 bases and J lost 3 bases. CDR3 length equals 16 residues. In this sample, this clonotype turned up a few times. Its antigen is as yet unknown. TCR alpha and beta CDR3 regions were amplified from RNA using iRepertoire nested multiplex PCR. TCRdb reanalysed the multiplex PCR reads using MiXCR and keeps one entry per CDR3 protein. Among roughly 350,000 distinct CDR3 sequences, less than 50% were seen once, and the ten largest hold around 12%. Study-wide points: Tissue and blood shared very few CDR3 sequences.

Sequenced: glioma tissue, nonneoplastic brain tissue, or PBMCs (not recorded which). V is TRBV4-2 and J is TRBJ2-1, with 8 bases that match TRBD2. This TCR was sampled from a human donor with low-grade glioma or glioblastoma, undergoing nonglioma brain surgery, or in good health (not recorded which). CDR3 sequence: CASSQEGLGRYNEQFF. The CDR3 bases are TGTGCCAGCAGCCAAGAGGGACTAGGCCGCTACAATGAGCAGTTCTTC.